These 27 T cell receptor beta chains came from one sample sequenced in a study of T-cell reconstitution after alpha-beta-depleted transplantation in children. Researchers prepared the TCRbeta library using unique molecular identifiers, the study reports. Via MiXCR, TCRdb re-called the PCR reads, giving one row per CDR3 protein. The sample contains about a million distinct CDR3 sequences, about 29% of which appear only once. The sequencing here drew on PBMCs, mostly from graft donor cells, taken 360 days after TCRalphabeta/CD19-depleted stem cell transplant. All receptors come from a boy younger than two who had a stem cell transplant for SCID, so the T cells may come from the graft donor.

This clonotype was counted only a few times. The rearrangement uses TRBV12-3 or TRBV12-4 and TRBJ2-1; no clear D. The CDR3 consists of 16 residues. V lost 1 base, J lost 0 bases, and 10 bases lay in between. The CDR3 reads CASSLDGQVSYNEQFF. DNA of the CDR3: TGTGCCAGCAGTTTAGATGGCCAGGTCTCCTACAATGAGCAGTTCTTC.

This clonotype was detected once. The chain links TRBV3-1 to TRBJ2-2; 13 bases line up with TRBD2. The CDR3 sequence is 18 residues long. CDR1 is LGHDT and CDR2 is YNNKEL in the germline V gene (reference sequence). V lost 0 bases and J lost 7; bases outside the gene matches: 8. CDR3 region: CASSQDRGLAGAVGELFF. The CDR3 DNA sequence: TGTGCCAGCAGCCAAGATCGTGGACTAGCGGGGGCGGTCGGGGAGCTGTTTTTT.

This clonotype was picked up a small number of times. The CDR3 sequence: CASSLGREKDTEAFF. CDR3 DNA: TGTGCCAGCAGTTTGGGCCGGGAAAAGGACACTGAAGCTTTCTTT. The chain is built from TRBV12-3 or TRBV12-4 and TRBJ1-1; no definite D call. Between the trimmed V and J ends, which lost 3 bases and 3 bases, there was a span of 14 bases. This CDR3 has 15 amino acids.

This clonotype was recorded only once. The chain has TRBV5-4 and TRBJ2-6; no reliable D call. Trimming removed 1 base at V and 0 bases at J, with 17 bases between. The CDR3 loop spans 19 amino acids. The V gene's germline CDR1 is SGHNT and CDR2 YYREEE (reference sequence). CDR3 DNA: TGTGCCAGCAGCTTGTGGCCGAACCTGGCCATCTCTGGGGCCAACGTCCTGACTTTC. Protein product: CASSLWPNLAISGANVLTF.

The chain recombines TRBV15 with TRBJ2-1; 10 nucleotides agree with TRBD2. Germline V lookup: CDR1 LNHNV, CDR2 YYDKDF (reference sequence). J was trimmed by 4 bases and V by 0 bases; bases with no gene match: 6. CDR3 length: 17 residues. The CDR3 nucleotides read TGTGCCACCAGCAGAGATCTAACTAGCGGGGAATACAATGAGCAGTTCTTC. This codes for CATSRDLTSGEYNEQFF. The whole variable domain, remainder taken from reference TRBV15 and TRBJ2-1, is DAMVIQNPRYQVTQFGKPVTLSCSQTLNHNVMYWYQQKSSQAPKLLFHYYDKDFNNEADTPDNFQSRRPNTSFCFLDIRSPGLGDTAMYLCATSRDLTSGEYNEQFFGPGTRLTVL.

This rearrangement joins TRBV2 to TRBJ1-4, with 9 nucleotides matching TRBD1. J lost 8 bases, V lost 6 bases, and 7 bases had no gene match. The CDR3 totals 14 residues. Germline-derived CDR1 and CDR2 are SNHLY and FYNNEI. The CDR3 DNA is TGTGCCAGCAGGATGGACAGGGGTAGGGAAAAACTGTTTTTT. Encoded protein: CASRMDRGREKLFF.

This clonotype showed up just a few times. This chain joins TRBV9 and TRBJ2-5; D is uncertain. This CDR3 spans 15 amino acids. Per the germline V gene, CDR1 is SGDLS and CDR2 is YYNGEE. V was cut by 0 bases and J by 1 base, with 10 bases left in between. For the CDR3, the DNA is TGTGCCAGCAGCGTAGACAGTCTACTCCAAGAGACCCAGTACTTC. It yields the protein CASSVDSLLQETQYF.

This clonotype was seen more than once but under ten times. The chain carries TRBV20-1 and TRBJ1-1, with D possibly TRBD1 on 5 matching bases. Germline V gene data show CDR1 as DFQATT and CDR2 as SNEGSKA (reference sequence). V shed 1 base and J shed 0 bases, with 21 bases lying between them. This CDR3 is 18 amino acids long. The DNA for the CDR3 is TGCAGTGCTAGAGTGGCGTGGGGAACGGCGGACATGAACACTGAAGCTTTCTTT. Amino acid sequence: CSARVAWGTADMNTEAFF.

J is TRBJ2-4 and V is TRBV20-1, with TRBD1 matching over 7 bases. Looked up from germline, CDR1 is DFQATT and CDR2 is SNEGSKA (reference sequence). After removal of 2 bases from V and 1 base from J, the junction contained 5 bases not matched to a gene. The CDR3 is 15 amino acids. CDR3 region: CSARKGAGAKNIQYF. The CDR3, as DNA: TGCAGTGCTAGAAAGGGGGCCGGGGCCAAAAACATTCAGTACTTC.

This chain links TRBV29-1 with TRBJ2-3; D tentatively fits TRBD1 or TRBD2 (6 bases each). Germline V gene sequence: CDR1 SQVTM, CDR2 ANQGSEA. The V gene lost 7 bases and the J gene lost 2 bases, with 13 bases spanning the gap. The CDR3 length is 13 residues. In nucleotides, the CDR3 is TGCAGCGCCGGGGGCCGCCTCACAGATACGCAGTATTTT. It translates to CSAGGRLTDTQYF.

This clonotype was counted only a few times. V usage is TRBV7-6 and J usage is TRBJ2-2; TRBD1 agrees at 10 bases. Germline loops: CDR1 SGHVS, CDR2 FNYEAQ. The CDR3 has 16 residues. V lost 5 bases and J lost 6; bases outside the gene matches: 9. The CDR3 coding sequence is TGTGCCAGCAGCGTTGACAGGGGGCGCGGGGCCGGGGAGCTGTTTTTT. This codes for CASSVDRGRGAGELFF.

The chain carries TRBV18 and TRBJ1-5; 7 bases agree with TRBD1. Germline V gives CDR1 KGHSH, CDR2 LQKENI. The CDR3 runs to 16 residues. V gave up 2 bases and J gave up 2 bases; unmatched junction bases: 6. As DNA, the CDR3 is TGTGCCAGCTCACCAAAGGGGGCCGTTGGCAATCAGCCCCAGCATTTT. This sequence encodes CASSPKGAVGNQPQHF.

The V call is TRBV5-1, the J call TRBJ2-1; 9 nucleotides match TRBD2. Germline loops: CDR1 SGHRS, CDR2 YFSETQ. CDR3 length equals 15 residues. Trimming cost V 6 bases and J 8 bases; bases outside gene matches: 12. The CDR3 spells CASKYLAGSGDEQFF. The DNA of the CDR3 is TGCGCCAGCAAGTATCTAGCGGGGTCGGGCGATGAGCAGTTCTTC.

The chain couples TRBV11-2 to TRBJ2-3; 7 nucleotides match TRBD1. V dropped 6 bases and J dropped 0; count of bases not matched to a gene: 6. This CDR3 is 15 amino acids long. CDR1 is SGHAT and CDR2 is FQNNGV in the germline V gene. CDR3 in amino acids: CASSQPGQSTDTQYF. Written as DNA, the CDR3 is TGTGCCAGCAGTCAACCGGGACAGAGCACAGATACGCAGTATTTT.

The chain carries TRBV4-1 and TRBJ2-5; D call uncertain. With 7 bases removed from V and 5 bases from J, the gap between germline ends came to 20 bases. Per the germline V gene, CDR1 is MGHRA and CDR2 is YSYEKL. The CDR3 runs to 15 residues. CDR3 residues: CASKARLNRWETQYF. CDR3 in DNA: TGCGCCAGCAAGGCTAGGCTAAACCGGTGGGAGACCCAGTACTTC.

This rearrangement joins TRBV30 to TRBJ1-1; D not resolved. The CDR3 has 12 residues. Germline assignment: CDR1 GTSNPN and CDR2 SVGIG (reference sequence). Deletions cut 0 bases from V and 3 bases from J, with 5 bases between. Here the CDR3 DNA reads TGTGCCTGGAGTGTTATGGACACTGAAGCTTTCTTT. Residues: CAWSVMDTEAFF.

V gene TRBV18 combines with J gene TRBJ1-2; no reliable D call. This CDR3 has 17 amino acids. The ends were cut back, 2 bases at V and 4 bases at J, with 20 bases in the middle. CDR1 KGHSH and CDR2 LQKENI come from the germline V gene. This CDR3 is CASSPIKFDPDGYGYTF. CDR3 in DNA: TGTGCCAGCTCACCAATAAAATTTGACCCAGACGGCTATGGCTACACCTTC.

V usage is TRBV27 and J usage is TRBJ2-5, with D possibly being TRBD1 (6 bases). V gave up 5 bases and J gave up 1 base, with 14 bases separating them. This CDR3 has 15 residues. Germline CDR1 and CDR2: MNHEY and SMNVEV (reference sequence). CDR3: CASSPHRVGQETQYF. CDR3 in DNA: TGTGCCAGCAGTCCCCACAGGGTTGGCCAAGAGACCCAGTACTTC.

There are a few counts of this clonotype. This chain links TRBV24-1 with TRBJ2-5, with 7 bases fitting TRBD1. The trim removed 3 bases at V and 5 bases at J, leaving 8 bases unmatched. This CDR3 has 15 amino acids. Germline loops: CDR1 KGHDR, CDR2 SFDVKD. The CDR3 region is CATSDLVGGRETQYF. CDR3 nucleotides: TGTGCCACCAGTGATCTAGTAGGGGGCCGGGAGACCCAGTACTTC.

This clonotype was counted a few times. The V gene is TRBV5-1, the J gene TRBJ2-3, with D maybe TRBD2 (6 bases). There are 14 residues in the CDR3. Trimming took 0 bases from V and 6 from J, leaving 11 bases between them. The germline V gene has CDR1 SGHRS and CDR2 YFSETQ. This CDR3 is CASSLAAGGDTQYF. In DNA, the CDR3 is TGCGCCAGCAGCTTGGCGGCAGGAGGGGATACGCAGTATTTT.

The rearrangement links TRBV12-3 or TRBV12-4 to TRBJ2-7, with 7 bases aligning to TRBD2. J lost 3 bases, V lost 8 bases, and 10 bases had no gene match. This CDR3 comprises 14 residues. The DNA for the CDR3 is TGTGCCAGCTCGCGGGGGACGGGTCTCTACGAGCAGTACTTC. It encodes CASSRGTGLYEQYF.

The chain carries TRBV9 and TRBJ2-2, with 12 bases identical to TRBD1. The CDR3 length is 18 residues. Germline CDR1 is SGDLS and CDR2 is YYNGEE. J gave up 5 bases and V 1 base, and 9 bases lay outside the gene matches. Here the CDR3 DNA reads TGTGCCAGCAGCGTACTGCCGGGACAGGGGGCTGGGACCGGGGAGCTGTTTTTT. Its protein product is CASSVLPGQGAGTGELFF.

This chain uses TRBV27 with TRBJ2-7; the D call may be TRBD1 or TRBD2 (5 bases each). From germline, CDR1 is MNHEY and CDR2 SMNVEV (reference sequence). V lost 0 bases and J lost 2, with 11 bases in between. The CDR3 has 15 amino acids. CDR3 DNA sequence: TGTGCCAGCAGTTTATCGGGGGAAGAACCCTACGAGCAGTACTTC. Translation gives CASSLSGEEPYEQYF.

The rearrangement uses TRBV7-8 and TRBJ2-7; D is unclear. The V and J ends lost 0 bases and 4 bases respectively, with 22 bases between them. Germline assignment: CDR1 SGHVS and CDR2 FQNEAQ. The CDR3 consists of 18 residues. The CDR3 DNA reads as TGTGCCAGCAGCTTAGCGGTCGCAGGCCCCCTACTTTTATACGAGCAGTACTTC. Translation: CASSLAVAGPLLLYEQYF.

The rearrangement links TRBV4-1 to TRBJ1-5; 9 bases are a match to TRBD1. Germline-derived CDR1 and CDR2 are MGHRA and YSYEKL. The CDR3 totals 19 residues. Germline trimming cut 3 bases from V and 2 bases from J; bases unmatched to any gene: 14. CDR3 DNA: TGCGCCAGCAGCCAGGGTACAGGGGGCGCTGAAGTTGGCAATCAGCCCCAGCATTTT. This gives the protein CASSQGTGGAEVGNQPQHF.

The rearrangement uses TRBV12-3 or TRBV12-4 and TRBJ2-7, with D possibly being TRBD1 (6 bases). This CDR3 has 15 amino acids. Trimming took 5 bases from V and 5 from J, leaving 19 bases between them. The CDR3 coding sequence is TGTGCCAGCAGTGAAACGCAGGGGACAAAAGACGAGCAGTACTTC. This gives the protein CASSETQGTKDEQYF.

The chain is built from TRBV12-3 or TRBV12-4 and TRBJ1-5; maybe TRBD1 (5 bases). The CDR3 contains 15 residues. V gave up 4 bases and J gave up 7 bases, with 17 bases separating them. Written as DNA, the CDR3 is TGTGCCAGCAGTTCGGCCGGCGGGGGAGGACAGCCCCAGCATTTT. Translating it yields CASSSAGGGGQPQHF.